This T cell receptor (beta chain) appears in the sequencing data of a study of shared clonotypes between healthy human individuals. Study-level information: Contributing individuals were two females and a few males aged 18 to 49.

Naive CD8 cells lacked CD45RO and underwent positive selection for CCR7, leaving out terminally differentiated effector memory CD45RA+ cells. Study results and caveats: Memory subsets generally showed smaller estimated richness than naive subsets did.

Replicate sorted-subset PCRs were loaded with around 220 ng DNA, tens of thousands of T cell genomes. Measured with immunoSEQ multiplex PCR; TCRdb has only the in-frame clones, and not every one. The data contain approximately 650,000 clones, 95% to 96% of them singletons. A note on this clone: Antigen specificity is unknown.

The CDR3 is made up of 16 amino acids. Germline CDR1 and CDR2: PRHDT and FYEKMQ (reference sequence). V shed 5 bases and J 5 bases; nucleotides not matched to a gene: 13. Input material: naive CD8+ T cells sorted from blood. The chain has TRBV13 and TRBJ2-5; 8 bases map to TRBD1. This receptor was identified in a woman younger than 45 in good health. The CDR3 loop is CASSPRESGGLETQYF. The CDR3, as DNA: TGTGCCAGCAGCCCTCGGGAGTCAGGGGGCCTCGAGACCCAGTACTTC.